The 3 T cell receptor beta chains in this list originate from one sample, sequenced in a study of blood T cell repertoires in COVID-19. The repertoire was sequenced with immunoSEQ multiplex PCR; TCRdb's copy has only in-frame clones and lacks some. The table records about 230,000 clones, just over 85% of them present only once. The source material was peripheral blood. These receptors were collected from a man aged 50 or older with COVID-19, enrolled during active disease.

The chain couples TRBV19 to TRBJ2-3, with 7 bases fitting TRBD1. Germline CDR1 LNHDA, CDR2 SQIVND (reference sequence). With V trimmed by 8 bases and J by 6 bases, 8 bases remained unmatched. The CDR3 consists of 13 residues. This CDR3 is CASGRDSGDTQYF. CDR3 coding DNA: TGTGCCAGTGGCCGGGACAGTGGGGATACGCAGTATTTT.

This clone was seen a handful of times. The J gene is TRBJ1-1, the V gene TRBV7-9, with D perhaps matching TRBD1 (6 bases). CDR3 length: 15 amino acids. In germline, CDR1 is SEHNR, CDR2 FQNEAQ (reference sequence). The V end lost 2 bases, the J end lost 3 bases, and 13 bases lay between the germline ends. This CDR3 is CASSLMGADHTEAFF. CDR3 coding DNA: TGTGCCAGCAGCTTAATGGGGGCAGACCACACTGAAGCTTTCTTT.

As for this clone: The sample carries other DNA sequences with the same CDR3. The chain is built from TRBV2 and TRBJ1-3, with no clear D. Looked up from germline, CDR1 is SNHLY and CDR2 is FYNNEI. V lost 4 bases, J lost 4 bases, and 5 bases lay in between. The CDR3 loop spans 12 amino acids. The CDR3 here is CASSGQGNTIYF. Written as DNA, the CDR3 is TGTGCCAGCAGTGGCCAGGGAAACACCATATATTTT.